Below are 25 T cell receptor beta chains sequenced from a single sample in a study of blood T cell repertoires in COVID-19. The table came from immunoSEQ multiplex PCR; TCRdb's copy has only in-frame clones and leaves some out. The data show roughly 450,000 clones, less than 95% seen once. The sequencing input was PBMCs or T cells enriched from blood (not recorded which). The receptor source for this set is a man between 18 and 29 years old who had recovered from COVID-19.

V and J are TRBV5-4 and TRBJ2-5, with a weak D call TRBD2 (6 bases). CDR3 length: 14 residues. V was trimmed by 2 bases and J by 1 base, leaving 9 bases between them. Germline loops: CDR1 SGHNT, CDR2 YYREEE (reference sequence). The CDR3 nucleotides read TGTGCCAGCAGCTTAAGGGACTTCCAAGAGACCCAGTACTTC. The encoded protein is CASSLRDFQETQYF.

The chain is built from TRBV19 and TRBJ1-5; D might be TRBD1 (6 bases). The germline V and J ends were trimmed by 1 base and 3 bases, with 7 bases remaining between them. Germline assignment: CDR1 LNHDA and CDR2 SQIVND (reference sequence). This CDR3 has 14 residues. The CDR3: CASSIGTANQPQHF. DNA of the CDR3: TGTGCCAGTAGTATAGGGACAGCCAATCAGCCCCAGCATTTT.

The chain recombines TRBV4-1 with TRBJ2-4; 7 positions agree with TRBD2. Germline trimming cut 2 bases from V and 10 bases from J; bases unmatched to any gene: 11. The germline CDR1 and CDR2 sequences are MGHRA and YSYEKL. This CDR3 is built from 15 residues. CDR3 DNA: TGCGCCAGCAGCCAAACCAGTGGGGAGGGAATGATTCAGTACTTC. Translating gives CASSQTSGEGMIQYF.

This chain connects TRBV2 to TRBJ2-2; 7 bases are shared with TRBD1. V was pared by 7 bases and J by 6 bases, with 8 bases of the junction left unmatched. This CDR3 has 14 residues. Germline V lookup: CDR1 SNHLY, CDR2 FYNNEI. CDR3 region: CASKDDRVAGELFF. CDR3 sequence (DNA): TGTGCCAGCAAGGATGACAGGGTAGCCGGGGAGCTGTTTTTT.

The chain couples TRBV7-3 to TRBJ2-7; TRBD2 aligns across 7 bases. The CDR3 consists of 13 residues. V lost 2 bases to trimming and J lost 2 bases; unmatched junction nucleotides: 0. The germline gives CDR1 SGHTA, CDR2 FQGTGA. CDR3 sequence reads: CASSLGRAYEQYF. The CDR3 bases are TGTGCCAGCAGCTTAGGGAGGGCCTACGAGCAGTACTTC. The variable domain in full, with the rest retrieved from reference TRBV7-3 and TRBJ2-7, is GAGVSQTPSNKVTEKGKYVELRCDPISGHTALYWYRQSLGQGPEFLIYFQGTGAADDSGLPNDRFFAVRPEGSVSTLKIQRTERGDSAVYLCASSLGRAYEQYFGPGTRLTVT.

The chain joins TRBV5-1 to TRBJ1-6, with 9 bases fitting TRBD1. This CDR3 region has 14 residues. Germline CDR1 is SGHRS and CDR2 is YFSETQ. With 4 bases clipped from V and 7 bases from J, the junction kept 3 bases outside the gene matches. DNA for the CDR3: TGCGCCAGCAGCGCTGGACAGGGGAATTCACCCCTCCACTTT. This encodes CASSAGQGNSPLHF.

The chain uses TRBV19 and TRBJ1-5; D perhaps matches TRBD1 (6 bases). Germline CDR1 is LNHDA and CDR2 is SQIVND (reference sequence). V lost 7 bases and J 2 bases, leaving 12 bases between the germline ends. This CDR3 is built from 14 residues. For the CDR3, the DNA is TGTGCCAGTACCGATTCAGGGGGCAATCAGCCCCAGCATTTT. It is translated as CASTDSGGNQPQHF. Full variable domain (outside the CDR3, taken from reference TRBV19 and TRBJ1-5): DGGITQSPKYLFRKEGQNVTLSCEQNLNHDAMYWYRQDPGQGLRLIYYSQIVNDFQKGDIAEGYSVSREKKESFPLTVTSAQKNPTAFYLCASTDSGGNQPQHFGDGTRLSIL.

This clone was detected a few times. The genes are TRBV3-1 (or the pseudogene TRBV3-2) and TRBJ2-2; weak D call: TRBD2 (5 bases). Per germline, CDR1 LGHDT and CDR2 YNNKEL (reference sequence). This CDR3 comprises 16 residues. The germline V and J ends were trimmed by 1 base and 1 base, with 10 bases remaining between them. The CDR3 DNA sequence: TGTGCCAGCAGCCAAGTGGCTAGCTTGAACACCGGGGAGCTGTTTTTT. This translates into CASSQVASLNTGELFF.

The genes are TRBV28 and TRBJ2-7; maybe TRBD1 (5 bases). Trimming took 4 bases from V and 10 from J, leaving 14 bases between them. This CDR3 has 12 amino acids. The V gene's germline CDR1 is MDHEN and CDR2 SYDVKM. The CDR3 DNA reads as TGTGCCAGCAGTTCGACGCAGGGCCTCCAGTACTTC. This translates into CASSSTQGLQYF.

The V call is TRBV2, the J call TRBJ2-5; 9 bases line up with TRBD1. V shed 6 bases, J shed 5 bases, and the junction held 7 bases outside the gene matches. The CDR3 loop spans 14 amino acids. Per the germline V gene, CDR1 is SNHLY and CDR2 is FYNNEI. The CDR3 DNA reads as TGTGCCAGCAGCGCCGGGACAGGGTCGGAGACCCAGTACTTC. Its translation: CASSAGTGSETQYF.

This clone has only one observation. The J gene is TRBJ2-6, the V gene TRBV30, with D perhaps TRBD1 (5 bases). The CDR3 is 17 amino acids. Trimming left V 5 bases short and J 0 bases short, with 17 bases between. In germline, CDR1 is GTSNPN, CDR2 SVGIG (reference sequence). CDR3 residues: CAWFDSLTRSGANVLTF. The CDR3 DNA sequence: TGTGCCTGGTTTGACAGCTTAACCCGCTCTGGGGCCAACGTCCTGACTTTC.

The chain is built from TRBV5-6 and TRBJ1-2; 11 bases line up with TRBD1. The CDR3 is 12 residues long. Trimming removed 7 bases from V and 5 bases from J; junction bases left unmatched: 1. Germline V gene lookup returns CDR1 SGHDT and CDR2 YYEEEE. Here the CDR3 reads CASRDRGYGYTF. CDR3 in DNA: TGTGCCAGCCGGGACAGGGGGTATGGCTACACCTTC.

This clone was observed once. The chain has TRBV5-1 and TRBJ1-1; 7 bases align to TRBD1. Trimming took 0 bases from V and 1 from J; bases not matched to a gene: 3. CDR1 is SGHRS and CDR2 is YFSETQ in the germline V gene. This CDR3 has 15 residues. Here the CDR3 reads CASSLVRDRNTEAFF. The CDR3 DNA reads TGCGCCAGCAGCTTGGTAAGGGACAGGAACACTGAAGCTTTCTTT.

The rearrangement joins TRBV28 to TRBJ1-1, with D maybe TRBD1 (5 bases). The V and J ends lost 3 bases and 0 bases respectively, with 8 bases between them. The germline V gene encodes CDR1 MDHEN and CDR2 SYDVKM. The CDR3 runs to 14 residues. The CDR3 here is CASSLTALNTEAFF. DNA of the CDR3: TGTGCCAGCAGTTTGACAGCCCTGAACACTGAAGCTTTCTTT. Full variable domain (rest looked up from reference TRBV28 and TRBJ1-1): DVKVTQSSRYLVKRTGEKVFLECVQDMDHENMFWYRQDPGLGLRLIYFSYDVKMKEKGDIPEGYSVSREKKERFSLILESASTNQTSMYLCASSLTALNTEAFFGQGTRLTVV.

The rearrangement uses TRBV5-5 and TRBJ1-6; 9 nucleotides agree with TRBD1. This CDR3 contains 16 residues. Germline trimming cut 3 bases from V and 7 bases from J; bases unmatched to any gene: 8. Germline V CDR1 and CDR2: SGHKS, YYEKEE (reference sequence). The chain's CDR3 is CASSSDRGNRNSPLHF. The CDR3 region has the DNA TGTGCCAGCAGCTCGGACAGGGGAAATCGAAATTCACCCCTCCACTTT.

The chain employs TRBV19 and TRBJ1-4; 11 bases are shared with TRBD1. This CDR3 has 13 residues. Germline V gives CDR1 LNHDA, CDR2 SQIVND (reference sequence). V dropped 6 bases and J dropped 8; count of bases not matched to a gene: 2. CDR3 loop: CASRGTGGEKLFF. The DNA for the CDR3 is TGTGCCAGTAGAGGGACAGGGGGGGAAAAACTGTTTTTT.

The gene calls are TRBV19 and TRBJ1-1; D is unclear. Trimming took 7 bases from V and 1 from J, leaving 22 bases between them. CDR1 and CDR2 from the germline V gene are LNHDA and SQIVND (reference sequence). The CDR3 totals 17 residues. In DNA form, the CDR3 reads TGTGCCAGTACCTTAGACTGTAGGTCAATTGAGAACACTGAAGCTTTCTTT. Its translation is CASTLDCRSIENTEAFF.

The chain employs TRBV29-1 and TRBJ2-3; 9 nucleotides line up with TRBD1. Trimming took 6 bases from V and 4 from J; bases not matched to a gene: 8. Germline CDR1 and CDR2: SQVTM and ANQGSEA. This CDR3 is built from 14 residues. The DNA for the CDR3 is TGCAGCGTCCTAAGGGGACAGGGCGCAGATACGCAGTATTTT. It is translated as CSVLRGQGADTQYF.

In the case of this clone: A much larger clone lies a single base off, so this may be a read error. The CDR3 reads CASSLQGQPQHF. The CDR3 region has the DNA TGTGCCAGCAGCCTACAGGGCCAGCCCCAGCATTTT. V usage is TRBV3-1 (or the pseudogene TRBV3-2) and J usage is TRBJ1-5, with D perhaps matching TRBD1 (6 bases). The V end was cut by 4 bases, the J end by 7 bases, with 8 bases between. Germline loops: CDR1 LGHDT, CDR2 YNNKEL (reference sequence). The CDR3 covers 12 residues.

The CDR3 DNA is TGTGCCAGCAGCTTCCCAGGCTGGGACTATGGCTACACCTTC. This encodes CASSFPGWDYGYTF. The V call is TRBV5-5, the J call TRBJ1-2; D not certain. CDR1 and CDR2 (germline): SGHKS, YYEKEE (reference sequence). CDR3 length: 14 residues. Trimming took 2 bases from V and 3 from J, leaving 11 bases between them.

For this clone: Other DNA sequences from this sample encode an identical CDR3 as well. The chain recombines TRBV9 with TRBJ1-2; 9 bases agree with TRBD1. The trim removed 5 bases at V and 2 bases at J, leaving 4 bases unmatched. Germline V lookup: CDR1 SGDLS, CDR2 YYNGEE. CDR3 length equals 14 residues. The DNA of the CDR3 is TGTGCCAGCAGTGTGGACAGGGGAAACTATGGCTACACCTTC. Translating it yields CASSVDRGNYGYTF. Combining the CDR3 with reference TRBV9 and TRBJ1-2 gives the whole variable domain DSGVTQTPKHLITATGQRVTLRCSPRSGDLSVYWYQQSLDQGLQFLIQYYNGEERAKGNILERFSAQQFPDLHSELNLSSLELGDSALYFCASSVDRGNYGYTFGSGTRLTVV.

This chain joins TRBV3-1 (or the pseudogene TRBV3-2) and TRBJ1-1; 10 nucleotides align to TRBD1. The ends lost 1 base at V and 4 bases at J; junction bases unmatched: 9. CDR3 length: 17 residues. The germline gives CDR1 LGHDT, CDR2 YNNKEL (reference sequence). The CDR3 protein is CASSQGGTGAWGTEAFF. Written as DNA, the CDR3 is TGTGCCAGCAGCCAAGGGGGGACAGGGGCCTGGGGCACTGAAGCTTTCTTT.

The chain is built from TRBV18 and TRBJ2-7, with TRBD2 identical over 7 bases. The germline V gene has CDR1 KGHSH and CDR2 LQKENI. The CDR3 totals 13 residues. V shed 8 bases and J 2 bases; nucleotides not matched to a gene: 6. CDR3 coding DNA: TGTGCCAGCGCGGGGGACTTAACCTACGAGCAGTACTTC. It encodes CASAGDLTYEQYF. Filled out from reference TRBV18 and TRBJ2-7, the complete variable domain reads NAGVMQNPRHLVRRRGQEARLRCSPMKGHSHVYWYRQLPEEGLKFMVYLQKENIIDESGMPKERFSAEFPKEGPSILRIQQVVRGDSAAYFCASAGDLTYEQYFGPGTRLTVT.

This chain joins TRBV7-9 and TRBJ1-2; 8 positions agree with TRBD1. The CDR3 sequence is 16 residues long. V shed 7 bases and J 4 bases; nucleotides not matched to a gene: 14. CDR1 and CDR2 (germline): SEHNR, FQNEAQ (reference sequence). The CDR3 nucleotides read TGTGCCAGCAATGAATTCCGTCCAGGGGGCGGCTATGGCTACACCTTC. Translated: CASNEFRPGGGYGYTF.

This chain connects TRBV29-1 to TRBJ1-1; the D gene is possibly TRBD1 (6 bases). With 6 bases removed from V and 0 bases from J, the gap between germline ends came to 14 bases. The germline V gene has CDR1 SQVTM and CDR2 ANQGSEA. The CDR3 spans 14 residues. CDR3 nucleotides: TGCAGCGTGAGTCGTGGGGGCTTGAACACTGAAGCTTTCTTT. This translates into CSVSRGGLNTEAFF.